These 3 T cell receptor beta chains were all obtained from the same sample, sequenced in a study of T cells in Graves' hyperthyroidism and ophthalmopathy. TCR beta CDR3 region amplification was performed from RNA transcripts. During a first-round RT-PCR of the TCR CDR3, the HTBI primer set was used. Using its own MiXCR run on the multiplex PCR reads, TCRdb lists one record per CDR3 protein. The data hold 270,000 or so distinct CDR3 sequences, with about 16% observed a single time. Sequenced: blood. The receptors were gathered from a woman aged 45-60 years with Graves' hyperthyroidism that later progressed to Graves' ophthalmopathy.

The V call is TRBV20-1, the J call TRBJ2-3; TRBD2 aligns across 9 bases. V was pared by 5 bases and J by 3 bases, with 6 bases of the junction left unmatched. Germline CDR1 reads DFQATT; CDR2 reads SNEGSKA (reference sequence). This CDR3 has 14 residues. In nucleotides, the CDR3 is TGCAGTGCTCCAAGACTAGCGGAAACAGATACGCAGTATTTT. Translation gives CSAPRLAETDTQYF.

This clonotype was seen repeatedly, ten times or more. The genes are TRBV27 and TRBJ2-1; TRBD2 agrees at 7 bases. The length of the CDR3 is 14 residues. CDR1 and CDR2 from the germline V gene are MNHEY and SMNVEV (reference sequence). Trimming cost V 6 bases and J 5 bases; bases outside gene matches: 7. CDR3 nucleotide sequence: TGTGCCAGCAGCTGGGCGGGAGCCAACAATGAGCAGTTCTTC. Its translation: CASSWAGANNEQFF.

V and J are TRBV14 and TRBJ2-7; 7 bases match TRBD1. V lost 5 bases to trimming and J lost 5 bases; unmatched junction nucleotides: 6. The germline gives CDR1 SGHDN, CDR2 FVKESK. The CDR3 has 13 amino acids. The CDR3 region has the DNA TGTGCCAGCAGCAAGGACAGGTTCGACGAGCAGTACTTC. It encodes CASSKDRFDEQYF.